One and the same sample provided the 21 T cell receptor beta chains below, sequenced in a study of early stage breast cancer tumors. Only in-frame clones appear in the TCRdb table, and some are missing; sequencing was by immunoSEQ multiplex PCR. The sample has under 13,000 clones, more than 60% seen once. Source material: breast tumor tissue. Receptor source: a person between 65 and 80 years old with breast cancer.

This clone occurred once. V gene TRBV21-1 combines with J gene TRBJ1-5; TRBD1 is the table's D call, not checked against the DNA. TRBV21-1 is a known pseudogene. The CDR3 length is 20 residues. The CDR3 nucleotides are TGTGCCAGCAGCAAAGTGAACAACAGGGGGAAATCTTATAGCAATCAGCCCCAGCATTTT. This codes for CASSKVNNRGKSYSNQPQHF.

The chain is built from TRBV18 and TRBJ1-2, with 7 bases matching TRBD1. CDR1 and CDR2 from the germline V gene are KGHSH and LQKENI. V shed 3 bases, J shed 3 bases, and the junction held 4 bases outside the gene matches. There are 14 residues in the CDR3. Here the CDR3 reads CASSPGTEHYGYTF. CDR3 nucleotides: TGTGCCAGCTCACCTGGGACAGAGCACTATGGCTACACCTTC.

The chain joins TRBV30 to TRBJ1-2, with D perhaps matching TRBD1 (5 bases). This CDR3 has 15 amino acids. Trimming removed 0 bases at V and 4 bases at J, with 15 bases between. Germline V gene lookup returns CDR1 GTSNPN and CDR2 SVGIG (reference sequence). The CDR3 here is CAWSVSLRGVYGYTF. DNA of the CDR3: TGTGCCTGGAGTGTTTCTTTAAGGGGCGTCTATGGCTACACCTTC.

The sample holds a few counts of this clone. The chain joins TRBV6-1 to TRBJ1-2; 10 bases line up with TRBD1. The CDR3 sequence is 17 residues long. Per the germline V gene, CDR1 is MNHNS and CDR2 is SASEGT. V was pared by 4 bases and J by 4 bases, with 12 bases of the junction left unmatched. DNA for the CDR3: TGTGCCAGCAGTGGGGGGACAGGGGCGATATTAGCCTATGGCTACACCTTC. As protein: CASSGGTGAILAYGYTF.

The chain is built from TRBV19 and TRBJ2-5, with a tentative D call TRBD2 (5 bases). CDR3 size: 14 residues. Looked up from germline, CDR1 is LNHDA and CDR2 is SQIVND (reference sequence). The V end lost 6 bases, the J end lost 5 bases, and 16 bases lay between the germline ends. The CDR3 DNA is TGTGCCAGTAGGCGGAGAGGGAATGTGGAGACCCAGTACTTC. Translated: CASRRRGNVETQYF.

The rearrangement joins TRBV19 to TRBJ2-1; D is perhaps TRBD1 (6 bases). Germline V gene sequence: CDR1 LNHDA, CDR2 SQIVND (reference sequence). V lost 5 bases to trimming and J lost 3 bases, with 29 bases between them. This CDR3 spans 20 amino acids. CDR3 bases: TGTGCCAGTAGTGAAAAAGGGTTGGCTGTTGCAGGGGCCGACTACAATGAGCAGTTCTTC. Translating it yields CASSEKGLAVAGADYNEQFF. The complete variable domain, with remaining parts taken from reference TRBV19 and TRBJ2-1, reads DGGITQSPKYLFRKEGQNVTLSCEQNLNHDAMYWYRQDPGQGLRLIYYSQIVNDFQKGDIAEGYSVSREKKESFPLTVTSAQKNPTAFYLCASSEKGLAVAGADYNEQFFGPGTRLTVL.

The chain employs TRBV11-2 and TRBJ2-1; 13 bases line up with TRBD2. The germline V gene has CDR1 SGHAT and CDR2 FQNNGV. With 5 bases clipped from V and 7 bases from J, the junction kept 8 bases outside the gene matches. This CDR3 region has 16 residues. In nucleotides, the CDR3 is TGTGCCAGCAGCCCGGGACTAGCGGGACTTAGAAATGAGCAGTTCTTC. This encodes CASSPGLAGLRNEQFF.

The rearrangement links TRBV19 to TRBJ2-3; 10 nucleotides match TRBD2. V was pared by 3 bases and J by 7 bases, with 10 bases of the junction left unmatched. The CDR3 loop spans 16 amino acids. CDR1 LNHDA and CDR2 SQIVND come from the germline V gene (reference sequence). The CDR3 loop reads CASSIQSGTSVHTQYF. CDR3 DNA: TGTGCCAGTAGTATCCAATCCGGGACTAGCGTGCATACGCAGTATTTT.

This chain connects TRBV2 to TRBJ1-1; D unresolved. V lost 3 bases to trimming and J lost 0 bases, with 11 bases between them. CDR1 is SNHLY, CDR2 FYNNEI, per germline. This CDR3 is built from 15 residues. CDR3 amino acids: CASSEEGFMNTEAFF. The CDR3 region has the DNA TGTGCCAGCAGTGAGGAGGGTTTCATGAACACTGAAGCTTTCTTT.

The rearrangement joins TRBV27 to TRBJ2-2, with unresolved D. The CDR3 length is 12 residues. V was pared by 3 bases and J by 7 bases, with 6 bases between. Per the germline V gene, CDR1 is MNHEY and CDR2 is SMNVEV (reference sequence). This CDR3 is CASSLRVGELFF. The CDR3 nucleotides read TGTGCCAGCAGTTTGAGAGTCGGGGAGCTGTTTTTT.

CDR3 DNA sequence: TGTGCCAGCAGGATGGGACTAGCGGAGACCTACGAGCAGTACTTC. Amino acid sequence: CASRMGLAETYEQYF. The chain joins TRBV5-4 to TRBJ2-7; 11 nucleotides agree with TRBD2. The V and J ends lost 5 bases and 2 bases, in that order; junction bases with no gene match: 6. In germline, CDR1 is SGHNT, CDR2 YYREEE (reference sequence). The CDR3 consists of 15 residues.

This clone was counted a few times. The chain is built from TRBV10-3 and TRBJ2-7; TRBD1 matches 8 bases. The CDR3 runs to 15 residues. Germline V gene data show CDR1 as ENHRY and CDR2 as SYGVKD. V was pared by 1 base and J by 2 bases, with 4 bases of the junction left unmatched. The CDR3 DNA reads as TGTGCCATCAGTGAGTTCGGACAGGGACCCTACGAGCAGTACTTC. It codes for CAISEFGQGPYEQYF.

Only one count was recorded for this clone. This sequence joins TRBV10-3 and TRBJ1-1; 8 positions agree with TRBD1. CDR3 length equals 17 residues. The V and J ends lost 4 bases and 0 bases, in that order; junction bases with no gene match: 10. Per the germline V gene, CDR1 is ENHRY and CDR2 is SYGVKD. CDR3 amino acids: CAISGTGGTMMNTEAFF. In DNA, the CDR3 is TGTGCCATCAGTGGAACAGGGGGGACTATGATGAACACTGAAGCTTTCTTT.

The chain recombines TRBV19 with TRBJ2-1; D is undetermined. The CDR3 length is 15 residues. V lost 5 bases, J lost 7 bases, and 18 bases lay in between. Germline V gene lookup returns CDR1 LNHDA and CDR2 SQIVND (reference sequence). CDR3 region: CASSVTGISRNEQFF. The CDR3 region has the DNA TGTGCCAGTAGTGTTACGGGTATTTCTAGGAATGAGCAGTTCTTC. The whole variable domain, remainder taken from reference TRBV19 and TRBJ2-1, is DGGITQSPKYLFRKEGQNVTLSCEQNLNHDAMYWYRQDPGQGLRLIYYSQIVNDFQKGDIAEGYSVSREKKESFPLTVTSAQKNPTAFYLCASSVTGISRNEQFFGPGTRLTVL.

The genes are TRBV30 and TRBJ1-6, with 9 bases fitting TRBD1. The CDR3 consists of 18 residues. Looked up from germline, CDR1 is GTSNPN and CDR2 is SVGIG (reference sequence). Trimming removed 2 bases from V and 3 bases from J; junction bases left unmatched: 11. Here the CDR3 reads CAWSRLAGTGNYNSPLHF. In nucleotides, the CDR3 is TGTGCCTGGAGTCGCCTCGCCGGGACAGGGAACTATAATTCACCCCTCCACTTT.

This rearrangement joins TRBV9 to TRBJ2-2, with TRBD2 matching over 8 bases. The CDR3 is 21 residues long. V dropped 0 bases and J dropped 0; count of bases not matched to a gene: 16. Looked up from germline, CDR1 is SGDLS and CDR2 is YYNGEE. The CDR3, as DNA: TGTGCCAGCAGCGTAGAGGGGTTGGCGGGGGGCCAATTATCGAACACCGGGGAGCTGTTTTTT. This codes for CASSVEGLAGGQLSNTGELFF.

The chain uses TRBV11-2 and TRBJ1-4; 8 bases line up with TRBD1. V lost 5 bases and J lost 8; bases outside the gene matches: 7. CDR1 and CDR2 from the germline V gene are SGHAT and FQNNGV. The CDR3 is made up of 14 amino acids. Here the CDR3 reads CASSPRGPGEKLFF. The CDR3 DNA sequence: TGTGCCAGCAGCCCCAGGGGGCCAGGAGAAAAACTGTTTTTT.

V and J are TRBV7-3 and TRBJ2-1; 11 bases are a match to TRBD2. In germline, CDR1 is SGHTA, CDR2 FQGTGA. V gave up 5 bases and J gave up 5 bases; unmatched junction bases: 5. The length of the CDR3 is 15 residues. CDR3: CASSVLAGGDNEQFF. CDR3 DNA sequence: TGTGCCAGCAGCGTTCTAGCGGGAGGAGACAATGAGCAGTTCTTC.

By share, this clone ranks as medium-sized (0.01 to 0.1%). The CDR3 DNA reads TGTGCCAGCAGTTACCCACAGGCGGGGTCGGAGCAGTTCTTC. This codes for CASSYPQAGSEQFF. The chain is built from TRBV27 and TRBJ2-1, with D possibly TRBD2 on 6 matching bases. The CDR3 covers 14 residues. CDR1 MNHEY and CDR2 SMNVEV come from the germline V gene (reference sequence). The V and J ends lost 4 bases and 10 bases respectively, with 17 bases between them.

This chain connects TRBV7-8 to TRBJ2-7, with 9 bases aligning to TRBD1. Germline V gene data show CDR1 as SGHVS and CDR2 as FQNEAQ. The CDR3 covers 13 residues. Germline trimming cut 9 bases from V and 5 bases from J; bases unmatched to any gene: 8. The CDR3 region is CASWGQGSHEQYF. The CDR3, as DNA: TGTGCCAGTTGGGGACAGGGATCCCACGAGCAGTACTTC.

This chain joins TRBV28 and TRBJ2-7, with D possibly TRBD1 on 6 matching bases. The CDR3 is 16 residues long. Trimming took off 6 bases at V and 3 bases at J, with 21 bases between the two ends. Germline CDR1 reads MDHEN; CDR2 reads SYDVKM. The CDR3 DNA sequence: TGTGCCAGCAGGAGTACAGGGTCCCCACAGAGCTACGAGCAGTACTTC. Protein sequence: CASRSTGSPQSYEQYF.